This T cell receptor (beta chain) was documented in a study of cytomegalovirus exposure and HLA in healthy donors. Study results and limitations: Common viral pathogens seemed to be connected with several of the most significant clusters, according to a later analysis. Reported results showed that the classifier diagnosed cytomegalovirus status with high specificity and sensitivity.

60 Vbeta and 13 Jbeta primers were used in PCR. The repertoire was sequenced with immunoSEQ multiplex PCR; TCRdb's copy has only in-frame clones and lacks some. Here the sample spans 81,000 or so clones, about 77% being singletons. This CDR3 has 17 amino acids. V was pared by 3 bases and J by 0 bases, with 16 bases between. Per the germline V gene, CDR1 is SGHDT and CDR2 is YYEEEE. This clone was recorded many times. No antigen is known for it. Sequenced: PBMCs. This chain links TRBV5-6 with TRBJ2-1; TRBD2 might be the D (5 bases). This TCR derives from a man between 60 and 75 years old in good health and CMV-seronegative. In nucleotides, the CDR3 is TGTGCCAGCAGCTCGCGGGCGGTCGGTAGCTCCTACAATGAGCAGTTCTTC. As protein: CASSSRAVGSSYNEQFF.